The entry that follows covers one T cell receptor (beta chain) sequence. Its specificity is not known. The PCR had 60 Vbeta and 13 Jbeta primers. The table came from immunoSEQ multiplex PCR; TCRdb's copy has only in-frame clones and leaves some out. This table holds some 180,000 clones, roughly 80% found once. This record comes from a study of cytomegalovirus exposure and HLA in healthy donors. Overall study context: Early release data held around 80 million unique TCRs from HLA-typed donors. Study-level findings and limits: Most TCR beta V segments were productive about 90% or about 30% of the time in an earlier analysis. Links to common viral pathogens appeared, in a later analysis, for several of the most significant clusters. Later on, an analysis tied approximately 17,000 TCR beta sequences to HLA alleles at 0.05 false discovery rate.

Trimming stripped 4 bases from V and 2 bases from J, with 11 bases between. CDR3 length equals 14 residues. Germline-derived CDR1 and CDR2 are MGHRA and YSYEKL. The TCR originated in a male donor in good health and CMV-seronegative. Input material: PBMCs. V gene TRBV4-1 combines with J gene TRBJ1-1; D perhaps matches TRBD1 (5 bases). The DNA of the CDR3 is TGCGCCAGCAGCCTGGGGGGACTAAACACTGAAGCTTTCTTT. It yields the protein CASSLGGLNTEAFF.